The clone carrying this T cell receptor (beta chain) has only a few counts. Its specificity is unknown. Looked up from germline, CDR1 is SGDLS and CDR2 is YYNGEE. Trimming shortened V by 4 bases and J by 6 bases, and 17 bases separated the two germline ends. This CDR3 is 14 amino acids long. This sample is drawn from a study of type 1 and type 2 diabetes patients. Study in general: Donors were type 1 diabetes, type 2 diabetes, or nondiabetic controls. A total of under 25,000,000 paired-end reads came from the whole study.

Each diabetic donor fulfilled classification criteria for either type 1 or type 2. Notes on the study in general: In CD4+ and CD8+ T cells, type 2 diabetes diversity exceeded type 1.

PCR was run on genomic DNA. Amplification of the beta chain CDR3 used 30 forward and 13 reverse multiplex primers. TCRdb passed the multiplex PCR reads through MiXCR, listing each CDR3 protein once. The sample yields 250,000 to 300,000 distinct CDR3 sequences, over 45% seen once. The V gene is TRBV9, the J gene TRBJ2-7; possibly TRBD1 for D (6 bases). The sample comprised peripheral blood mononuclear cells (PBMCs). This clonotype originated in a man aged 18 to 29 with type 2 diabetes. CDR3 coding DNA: TGTGCCAGCAGCTCAGAACAGGGTTGGGGCGAGCAGTACTTC. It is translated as CASSSEQGWGEQYF.